This TCR beta chain originates from a study of blood T cells in healthy people across ages. Primed by a sample-barcoded 5' primer and a J-beta primer mix, a second PCR proceeded for 7 to 11 cycles. Via MiXCR, TCRdb re-called the 5' RACE reads, giving one row per CDR3 protein. Of 850,000 to 1,300,000 distinct CDR3 sequences in the sample, 40% to 45% are singletons; the top ten hold approximately 20%. The count of this clonotype is one. The antigen is undetermined. The V gene lost 5 bases and the J gene lost 2 bases, with 12 bases spanning the gap. In germline, CDR1 is SEHNR, CDR2 FQNEAQ (reference sequence). The CDR3 loop spans 14 amino acids. Overall study results and limits: One million T cells yielded diversity estimates that were considered underestimates. A strong correlation was found between TCR beta diversity and the percentage of naive T cells.

The sample comprised blood. V gene TRBV7-9 combines with J gene TRBJ2-5, with D perhaps TRBD1 or TRBD2 (5 bases each). The clonotype was recovered from a woman aged 55-69 years in good health. CDR3 in amino acids: CASSPRGEQETQYF. In DNA form, the CDR3 reads TGTGCCAGCAGCCCGAGGGGAGAACAAGAGACCCAGTACTTC.